This TCR beta chain was documented in a study of OX40 agonist ivuxolimab in advanced cancers. The wider study: Dose-escalation subjects each had hepatocellular carcinoma, melanoma, renal cell or head and neck cancer.

Whole-study results and caveats: The study did not work out the antigen specificity of the expanded peripheral T cells. CD4+ and CD8+ blood T cells expanded clonally by week 6 at 0.1 to 3.0 mg/kg.

Using immunoSEQ multiplex PCR, the repertoire was profiled, and TCRdb retains in-frame clones only, with some absent. The sample includes around 40,000 clones, 85% of them seen just once. Details on this clone: Its matching antigen is unknown.

The receptor was derived from an adult with an advanced solid tumor such as melanoma, head and neck, liver or kidney cancer. The source was CD4+ or CD8+ T cells sorted from blood, collected in a trial of the OX40 agonist ivuxolimab.

CDR3 DNA: TGTGCCAGCAGCTTAGCGAGGGTCGGAGGCAATCAGCCCCAGCATTTT. Amino acid sequence: CASSLARVGGNQPQHF. The genes are TRBV7-8 and TRBJ1-5; D remains ambiguous. Trimming stripped 0 bases from V and 2 bases from J, with 11 bases between. The CDR3 length is 16 residues. Germline CDR1 and CDR2: SGHVS and FQNEAQ.